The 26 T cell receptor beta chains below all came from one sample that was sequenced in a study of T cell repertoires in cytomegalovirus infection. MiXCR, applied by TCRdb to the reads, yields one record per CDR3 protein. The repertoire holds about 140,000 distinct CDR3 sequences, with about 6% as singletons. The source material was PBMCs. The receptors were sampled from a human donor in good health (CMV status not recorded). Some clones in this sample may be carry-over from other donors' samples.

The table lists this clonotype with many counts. This chain's CDR3 is CATRGRGDGGEKLFF. In DNA, the CDR3 is TGTGCCACCAGGGGAAGAGGGGACGGTGGTGAAAAACTGTTTTTT. The chain uses TRBV19 and TRBJ1-4; D perhaps matches TRBD1 (6 bases). This CDR3 has 15 residues. Germline CDR1 and CDR2: LNHDA and SQIVND (reference sequence). Trimming took off 10 bases at V and 7 bases at J, with 22 bases between the two ends.

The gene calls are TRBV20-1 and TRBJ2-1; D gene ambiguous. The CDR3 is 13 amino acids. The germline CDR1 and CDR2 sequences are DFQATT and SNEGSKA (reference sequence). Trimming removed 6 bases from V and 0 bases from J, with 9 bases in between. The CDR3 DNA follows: TGCAGTGCCCCCAAGAGCTCCTACAATGAGCAGTTCTTC. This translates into CSAPKSSYNEQFF.

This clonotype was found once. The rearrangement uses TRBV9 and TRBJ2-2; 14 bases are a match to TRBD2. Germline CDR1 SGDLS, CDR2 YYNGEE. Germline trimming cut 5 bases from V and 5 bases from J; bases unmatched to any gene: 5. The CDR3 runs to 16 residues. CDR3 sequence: CASRGGLAGETGELFF. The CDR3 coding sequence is TGTGCCAGCAGAGGGGGACTAGCGGGGGAGACCGGGGAGCTGTTTTTT.

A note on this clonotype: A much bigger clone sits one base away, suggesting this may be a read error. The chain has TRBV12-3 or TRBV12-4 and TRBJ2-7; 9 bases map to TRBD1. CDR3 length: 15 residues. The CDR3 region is CASSSYRQGGDEQHF. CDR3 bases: TGTGCCAGCAGTTCATACAGACAGGGGGGCGACGAGCAGCACTTC.

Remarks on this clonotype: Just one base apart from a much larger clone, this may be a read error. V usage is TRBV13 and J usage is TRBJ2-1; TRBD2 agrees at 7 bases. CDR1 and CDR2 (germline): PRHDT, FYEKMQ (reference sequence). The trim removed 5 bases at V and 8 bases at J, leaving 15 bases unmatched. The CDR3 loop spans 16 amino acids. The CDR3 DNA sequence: TGTGCCAGCAGCACCAGCCGGGACTACCTCAACGATGAGCAGTTCTTC. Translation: CASSTSRDYLNDEQFF.

As DNA, the CDR3 is TGTGCCAGCAGTCAACCGCGGCACCCGAGGGGAAACACCATATATTTT. It is translated as CASSQPRHPRGNTIYF. This rearrangement joins TRBV3-1 to TRBJ1-3; D is unresolved. CDR1 and CDR2 from the germline V gene are LGHDT and YNNKEL (reference sequence). The CDR3 extends over 16 amino acids. V was trimmed by 6 bases and J by 4 bases, leaving 19 bases between them.

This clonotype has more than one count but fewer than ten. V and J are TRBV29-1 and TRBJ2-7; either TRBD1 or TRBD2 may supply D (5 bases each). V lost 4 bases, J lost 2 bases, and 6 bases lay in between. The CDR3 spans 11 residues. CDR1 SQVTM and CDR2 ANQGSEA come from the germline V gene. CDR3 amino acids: CSVGGPYEQYF. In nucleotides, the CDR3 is TGCAGCGTTGGGGGACCCTACGAGCAGTACTTC.

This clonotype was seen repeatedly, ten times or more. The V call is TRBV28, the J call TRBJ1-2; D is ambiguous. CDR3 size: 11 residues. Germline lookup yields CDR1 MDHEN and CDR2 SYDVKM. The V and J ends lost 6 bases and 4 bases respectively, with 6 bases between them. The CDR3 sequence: CASRSPYGYTF. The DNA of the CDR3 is TGTGCCAGCAGATCTCCCTATGGCTACACCTTC.

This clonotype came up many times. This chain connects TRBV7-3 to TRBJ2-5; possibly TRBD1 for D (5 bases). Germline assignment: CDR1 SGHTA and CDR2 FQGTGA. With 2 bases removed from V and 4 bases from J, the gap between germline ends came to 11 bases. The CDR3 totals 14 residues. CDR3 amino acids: CASSLQGRLETQYF. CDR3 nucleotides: TGTGCCAGCAGCTTACAGGGTCGACTAGAGACCCAGTACTTC.

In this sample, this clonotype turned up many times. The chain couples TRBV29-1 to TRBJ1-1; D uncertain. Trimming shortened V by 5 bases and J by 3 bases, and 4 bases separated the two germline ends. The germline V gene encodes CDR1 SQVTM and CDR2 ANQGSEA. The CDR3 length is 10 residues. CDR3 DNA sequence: TGCAGCGTTCGGGACACTGAAGCTTTCTTT. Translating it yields CSVRDTEAFF.

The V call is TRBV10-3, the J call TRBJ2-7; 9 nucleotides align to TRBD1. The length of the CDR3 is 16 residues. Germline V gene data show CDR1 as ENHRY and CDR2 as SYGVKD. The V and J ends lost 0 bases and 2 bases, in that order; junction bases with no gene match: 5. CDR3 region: CAISESPGTGPYEQYF. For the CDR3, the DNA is TGTGCCATCAGTGAGTCCCCCGGGACAGGGCCCTACGAGCAGTACTTC.

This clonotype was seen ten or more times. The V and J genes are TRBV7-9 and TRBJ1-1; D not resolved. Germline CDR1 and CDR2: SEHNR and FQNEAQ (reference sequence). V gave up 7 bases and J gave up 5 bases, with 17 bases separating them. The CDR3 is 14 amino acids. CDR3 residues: CASTWMGGGTEAFF. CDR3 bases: TGTGCCAGCACCTGGATGGGAGGAGGAACTGAAGCTTTCTTT.

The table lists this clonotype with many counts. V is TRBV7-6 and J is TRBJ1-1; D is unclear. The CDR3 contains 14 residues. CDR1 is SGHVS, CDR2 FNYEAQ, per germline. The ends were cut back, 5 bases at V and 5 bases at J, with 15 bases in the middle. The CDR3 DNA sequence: TGTGCCAGCAGCCTGAAGGGCGGGAAGACTGAAGCTTTCTTT. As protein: CASSLKGGKTEAFF.

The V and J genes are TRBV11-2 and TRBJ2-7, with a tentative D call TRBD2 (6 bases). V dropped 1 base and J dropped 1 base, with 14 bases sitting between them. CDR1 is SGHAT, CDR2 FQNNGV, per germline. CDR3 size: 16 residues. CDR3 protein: CASSLAVLGTSYEQYF. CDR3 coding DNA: TGTGCCAGCAGCTTAGCGGTCTTGGGGACTTCCTACGAGCAGTACTTC.

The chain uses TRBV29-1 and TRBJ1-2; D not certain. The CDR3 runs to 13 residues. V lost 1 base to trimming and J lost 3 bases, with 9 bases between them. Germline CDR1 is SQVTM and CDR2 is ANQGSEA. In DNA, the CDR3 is TGCAGCGTTGAAGGCCCCCGGTACTATGGCTACACCTTC. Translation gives CSVEGPRYYGYTF. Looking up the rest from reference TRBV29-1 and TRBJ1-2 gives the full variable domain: SAVISQKPSRDICQRGTSLTIQCQVDSQVTMMFWYRQQPGQSLTLIATANQGSEATYESGFVIDKFPISRPNLTFSTLTVSNMSPEDSSIYLCSVEGPRYYGYTFGSGTRLTVV.

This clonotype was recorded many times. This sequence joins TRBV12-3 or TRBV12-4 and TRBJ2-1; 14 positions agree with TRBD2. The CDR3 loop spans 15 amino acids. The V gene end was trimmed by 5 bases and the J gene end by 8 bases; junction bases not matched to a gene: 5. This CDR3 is CASSIGTSGGDEQFF. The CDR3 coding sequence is TGTGCCAGCAGTATCGGGACTAGCGGGGGCGATGAGCAGTTCTTC.

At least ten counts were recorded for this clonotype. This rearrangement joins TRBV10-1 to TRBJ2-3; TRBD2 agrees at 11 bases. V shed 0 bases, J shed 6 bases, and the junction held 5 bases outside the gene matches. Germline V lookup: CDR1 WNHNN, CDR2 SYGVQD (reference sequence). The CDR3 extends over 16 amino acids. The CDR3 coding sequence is TGCGCCAGCAGTGAGTCGTCTAGCGGGGGGTTGGATACGCAGTATTTT. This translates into CASSESSSGGLDTQYF.

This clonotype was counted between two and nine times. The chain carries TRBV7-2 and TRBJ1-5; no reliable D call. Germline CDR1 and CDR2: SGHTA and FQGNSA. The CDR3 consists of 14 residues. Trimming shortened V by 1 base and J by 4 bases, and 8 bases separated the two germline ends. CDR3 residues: CASSLGTANQPQHF. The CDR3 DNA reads TGTGCCAGCAGCTTAGGGACGGCTAATCAGCCCCAGCATTTT.

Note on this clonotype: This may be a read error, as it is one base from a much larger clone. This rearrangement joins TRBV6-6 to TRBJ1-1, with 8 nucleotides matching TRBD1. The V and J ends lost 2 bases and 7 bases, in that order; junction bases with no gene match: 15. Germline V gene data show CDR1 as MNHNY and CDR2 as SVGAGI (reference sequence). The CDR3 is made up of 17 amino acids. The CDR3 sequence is CASSYAGQGSGSDEAFF. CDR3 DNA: TGTGCCAGCAGTTACGCCGGACAGGGATCGGGAAGCGATGAAGCTTTCTTT.

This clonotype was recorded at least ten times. The CDR3 reads CASSRAAYTEAFF. The CDR3 bases are TGCGCCAGCAGCCGAGCGGCGTACACTGAAGCTTTCTTT. The chain combines TRBV4-1 with TRBJ1-1; D is unclear. V was trimmed by 4 bases and J by 3 bases, leaving 9 bases between them. Germline CDR1 MGHRA, CDR2 YSYEKL. CDR3 size: 13 residues.

CDR3 amino acids: CSARDWNYEQYF. The CDR3 coding sequence is TGCAGTGCTAGGGACTGGAACTACGAGCAGTACTTC. V and J are TRBV20-1 and TRBJ2-7; TRBD2 might be the D (5 bases). V was cut by 3 bases and J by 3 bases, with 9 bases left in between. Germline CDR1 and CDR2: DFQATT and SNEGSKA (reference sequence). The CDR3 sequence is 12 residues long.

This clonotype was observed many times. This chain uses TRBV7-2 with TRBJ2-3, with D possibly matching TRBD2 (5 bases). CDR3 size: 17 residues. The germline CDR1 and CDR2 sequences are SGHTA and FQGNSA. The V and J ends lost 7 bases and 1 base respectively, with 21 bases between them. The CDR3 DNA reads TGTGCCAGCAACTCCCTCGTGAGGGTAATCGGCACAGATACGCAGTATTTT. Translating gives CASNSLVRVIGTDTQYF.

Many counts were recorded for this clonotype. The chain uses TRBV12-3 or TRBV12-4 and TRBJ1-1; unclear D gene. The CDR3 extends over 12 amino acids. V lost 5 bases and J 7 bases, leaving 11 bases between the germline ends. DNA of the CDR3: TGTGCCAGCAGTCTCGACTTCGTTGAAGCTTTCTTT. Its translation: CASSLDFVEAFF.

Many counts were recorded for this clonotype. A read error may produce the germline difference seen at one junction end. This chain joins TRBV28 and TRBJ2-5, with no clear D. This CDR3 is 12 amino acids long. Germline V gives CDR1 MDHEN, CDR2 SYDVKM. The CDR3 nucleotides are TGTGCCAGCAACTCCTTCATAGGCCATACTCAGTTC. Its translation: CASNSFIGHTQF.

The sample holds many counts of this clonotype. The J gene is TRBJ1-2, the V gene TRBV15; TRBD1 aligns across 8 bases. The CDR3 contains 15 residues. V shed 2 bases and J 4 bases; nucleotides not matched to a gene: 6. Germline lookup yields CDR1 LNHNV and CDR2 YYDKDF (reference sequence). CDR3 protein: CATSRSRTGSYGYTF. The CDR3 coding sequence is TGTGCCACCAGCAGATCACGGACAGGGAGCTATGGCTACACCTTC.

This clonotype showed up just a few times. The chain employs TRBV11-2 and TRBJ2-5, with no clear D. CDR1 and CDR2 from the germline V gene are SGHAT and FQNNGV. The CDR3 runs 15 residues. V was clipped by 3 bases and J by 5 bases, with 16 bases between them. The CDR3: CASSLVGSGVETQYF. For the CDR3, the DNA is TGTGCCAGCAGCTTGGTTGGTTCCGGAGTGGAGACCCAGTACTTC.